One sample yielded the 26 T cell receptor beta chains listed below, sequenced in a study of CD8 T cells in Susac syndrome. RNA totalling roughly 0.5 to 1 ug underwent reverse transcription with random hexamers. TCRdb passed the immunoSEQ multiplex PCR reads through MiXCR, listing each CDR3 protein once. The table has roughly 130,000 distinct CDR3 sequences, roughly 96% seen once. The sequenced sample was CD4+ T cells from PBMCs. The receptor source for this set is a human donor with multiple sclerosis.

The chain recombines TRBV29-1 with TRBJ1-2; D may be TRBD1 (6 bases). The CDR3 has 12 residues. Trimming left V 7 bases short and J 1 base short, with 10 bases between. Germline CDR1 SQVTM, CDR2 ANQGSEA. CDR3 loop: CSAQGNNYGYTF. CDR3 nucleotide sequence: TGCAGCGCACAGGGTAATAACTATGGCTACACCTTC.

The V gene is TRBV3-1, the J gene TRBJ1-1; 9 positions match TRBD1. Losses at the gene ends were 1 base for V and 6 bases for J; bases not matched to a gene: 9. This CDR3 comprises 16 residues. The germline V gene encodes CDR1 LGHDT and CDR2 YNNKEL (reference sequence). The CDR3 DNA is TGTGCCAGCAGCCAAGTCTCGACAGGGGGGAGGGCTGAAGCTTTCTTT. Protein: CASSQVSTGGRAEAFF.

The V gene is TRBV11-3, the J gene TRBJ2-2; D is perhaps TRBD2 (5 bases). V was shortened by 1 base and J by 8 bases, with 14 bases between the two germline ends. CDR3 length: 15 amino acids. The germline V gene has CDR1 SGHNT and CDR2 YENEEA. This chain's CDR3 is CASSLGTVLGGELFF. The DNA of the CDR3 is TGTGCCAGCAGCTTAGGAACGGTACTAGGAGGGGAGCTGTTTTTT.

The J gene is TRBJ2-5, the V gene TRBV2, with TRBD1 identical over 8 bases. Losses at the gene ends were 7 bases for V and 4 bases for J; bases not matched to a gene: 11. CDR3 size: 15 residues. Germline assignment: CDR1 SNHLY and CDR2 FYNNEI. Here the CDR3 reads CASKRGQGRGETQYF. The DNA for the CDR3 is TGTGCCAGCAAGCGAGGACAGGGTAGGGGAGAGACCCAGTACTTC.

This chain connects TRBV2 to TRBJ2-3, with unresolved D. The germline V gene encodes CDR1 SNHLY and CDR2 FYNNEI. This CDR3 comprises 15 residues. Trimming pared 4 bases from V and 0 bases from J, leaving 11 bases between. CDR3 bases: TGTGCCAGCAGTGGAGGCCCGTCGAGCACAGATACGCAGTATTTT. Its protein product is CASSGGPSSTDTQYF.

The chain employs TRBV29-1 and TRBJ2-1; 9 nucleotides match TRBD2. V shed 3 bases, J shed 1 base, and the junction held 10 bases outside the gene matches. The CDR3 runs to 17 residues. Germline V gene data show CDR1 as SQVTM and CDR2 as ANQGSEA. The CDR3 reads CSVEPDSGSFSYNEQFF. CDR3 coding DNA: TGCAGCGTTGAGCCCGATAGCGGGAGTTTTTCCTACAATGAGCAGTTCTTC.

The CDR3 spells CASSWDYSNQPQHF. Here the CDR3 DNA reads TGTGCCAGCAGCTGGGACTATAGCAATCAGCCCCAGCATTTT. The V and J genes are TRBV7-9 and TRBJ1-5; weak D call: TRBD1 (5 bases). CDR3 length: 14 amino acids. CDR1 and CDR2 (germline): SEHNR, FQNEAQ (reference sequence). V dropped 4 bases and J dropped 0 bases, with 7 bases sitting between them.

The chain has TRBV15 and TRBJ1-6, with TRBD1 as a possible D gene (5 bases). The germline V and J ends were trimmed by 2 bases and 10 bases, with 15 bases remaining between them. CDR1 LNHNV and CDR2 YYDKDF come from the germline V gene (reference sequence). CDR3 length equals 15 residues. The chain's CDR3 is CATSRSSRGGSPLHF. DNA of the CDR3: TGTGCCACCAGCAGAAGTAGTCGGGGCGGGTCACCCCTCCACTTT.

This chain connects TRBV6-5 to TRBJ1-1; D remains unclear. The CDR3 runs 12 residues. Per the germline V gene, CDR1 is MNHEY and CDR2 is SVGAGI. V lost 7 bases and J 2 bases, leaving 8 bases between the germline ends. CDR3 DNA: TGTGCCAGCATCAGGCAAAACACTGAAGCTTTCTTT. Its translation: CASIRQNTEAFF.

CDR3 in amino acids: CSVERDSYEQYF. The CDR3 DNA sequence: TGCAGCGTTGAACGGGACAGTTACGAGCAGTACTTC. The rearrangement uses TRBV29-1 and TRBJ2-7, with TRBD1 matching over 7 bases. V shed 2 bases and J 4 bases; nucleotides not matched to a gene: 2. The CDR3 has 12 amino acids. CDR1 is SQVTM and CDR2 is ANQGSEA in the germline V gene.

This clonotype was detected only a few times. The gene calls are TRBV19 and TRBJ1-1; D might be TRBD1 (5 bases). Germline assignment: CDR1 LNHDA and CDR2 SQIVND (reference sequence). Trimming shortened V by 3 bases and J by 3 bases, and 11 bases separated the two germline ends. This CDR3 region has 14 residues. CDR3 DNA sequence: TGTGCCAGTAGTATTTGGGGCCGGGACACTGAAGCTTTCTTT. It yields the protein CASSIWGRDTEAFF.

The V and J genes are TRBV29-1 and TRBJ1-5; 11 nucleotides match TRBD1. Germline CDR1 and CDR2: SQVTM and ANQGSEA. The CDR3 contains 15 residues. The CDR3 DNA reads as TGCAGTATAGGACAGGGGGCGGATAGCAATCAGCCCCAGCATTTT. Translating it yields CSIGQGADSNQPQHF.

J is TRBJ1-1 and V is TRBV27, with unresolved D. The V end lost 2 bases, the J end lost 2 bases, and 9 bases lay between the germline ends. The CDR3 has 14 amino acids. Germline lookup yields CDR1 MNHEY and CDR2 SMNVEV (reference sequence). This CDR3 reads CASSLTRGNTEAFF. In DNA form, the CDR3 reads TGTGCCAGCAGTTTAACACGGGGAAACACTGAAGCTTTCTTT.

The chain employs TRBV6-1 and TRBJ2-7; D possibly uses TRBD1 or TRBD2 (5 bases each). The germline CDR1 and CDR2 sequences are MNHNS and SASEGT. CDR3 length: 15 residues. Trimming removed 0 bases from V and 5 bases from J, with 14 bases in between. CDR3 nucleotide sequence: TGTGCCAGCAGTGAAGCGTTGGGGGTCCGGCACGAGCAGTACTTC. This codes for CASSEALGVRHEQYF.

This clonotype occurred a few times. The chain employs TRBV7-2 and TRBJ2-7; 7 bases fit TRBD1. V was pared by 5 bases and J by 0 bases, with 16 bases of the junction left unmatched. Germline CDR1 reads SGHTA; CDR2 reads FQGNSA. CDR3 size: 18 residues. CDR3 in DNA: TGTGCCAGCAGCATACCACGACAGGGTGCTACCAGCTCCTACGAGCAGTACTTC. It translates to CASSIPRQGATSSYEQYF. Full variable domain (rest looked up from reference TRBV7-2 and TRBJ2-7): GAGVSQSPSNKVTEKGKDVELRCDPISGHTALYWYRQSLGQGLEFLIYFQGNSAPDKSGLPSDRFSAERTGGSVSTLTIQRTQQEDSAVYLCASSIPRQGATSSYEQYFGPGTRLTVT.

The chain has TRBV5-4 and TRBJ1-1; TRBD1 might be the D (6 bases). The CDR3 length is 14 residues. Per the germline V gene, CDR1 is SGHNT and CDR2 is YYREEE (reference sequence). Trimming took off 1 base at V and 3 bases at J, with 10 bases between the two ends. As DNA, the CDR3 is TGTGCCAGCAGCTTGAGTCCAGGGGACACTGAAGCTTTCTTT. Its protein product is CASSLSPGDTEAFF.

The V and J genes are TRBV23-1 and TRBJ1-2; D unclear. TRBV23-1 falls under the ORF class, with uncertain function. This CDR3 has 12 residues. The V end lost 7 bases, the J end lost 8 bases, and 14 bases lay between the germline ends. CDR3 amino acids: CASTRGSWGYTF. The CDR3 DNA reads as TGCGCCAGCACCCGGGGATCGTGGGGCTACACCTTC.

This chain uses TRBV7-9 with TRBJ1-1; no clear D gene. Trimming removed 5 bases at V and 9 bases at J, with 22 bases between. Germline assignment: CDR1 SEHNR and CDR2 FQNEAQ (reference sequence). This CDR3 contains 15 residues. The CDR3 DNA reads TGTGCCAGCAGCGCAACCCACAGAGGAGGAGGGAAAGCTTTCTTT. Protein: CASSATHRGGGKAFF.

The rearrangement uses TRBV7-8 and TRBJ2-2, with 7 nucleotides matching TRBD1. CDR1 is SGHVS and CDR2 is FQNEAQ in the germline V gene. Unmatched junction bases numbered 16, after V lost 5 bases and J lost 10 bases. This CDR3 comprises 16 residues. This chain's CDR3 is CASSAFDRALSPELFF. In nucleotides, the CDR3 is TGTGCCAGCAGCGCCTTCGACAGGGCGCTCAGCCCGGAGCTGTTTTTT.

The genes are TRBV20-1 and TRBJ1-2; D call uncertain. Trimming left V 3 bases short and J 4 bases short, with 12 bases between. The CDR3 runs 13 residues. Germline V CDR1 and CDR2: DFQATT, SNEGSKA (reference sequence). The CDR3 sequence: CSASIGPVYGYTF. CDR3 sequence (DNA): TGCAGTGCTAGTATAGGGCCGGTCTATGGCTACACCTTC.

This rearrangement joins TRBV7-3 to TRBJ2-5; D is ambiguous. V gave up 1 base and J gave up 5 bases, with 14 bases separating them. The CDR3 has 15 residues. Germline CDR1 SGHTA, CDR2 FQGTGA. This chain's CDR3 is CASSLSGQIGETQYF. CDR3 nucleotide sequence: TGTGCCAGCAGCTTAAGCGGCCAGATTGGGGAGACCCAGTACTTC.

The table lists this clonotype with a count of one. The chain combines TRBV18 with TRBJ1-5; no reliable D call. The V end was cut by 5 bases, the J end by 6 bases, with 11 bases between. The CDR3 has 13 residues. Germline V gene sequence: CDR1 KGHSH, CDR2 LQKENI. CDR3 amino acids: CASSITQSQPQHF. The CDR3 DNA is TGTGCCAGCTCAATAACCCAGTCTCAGCCCCAGCATTTT.

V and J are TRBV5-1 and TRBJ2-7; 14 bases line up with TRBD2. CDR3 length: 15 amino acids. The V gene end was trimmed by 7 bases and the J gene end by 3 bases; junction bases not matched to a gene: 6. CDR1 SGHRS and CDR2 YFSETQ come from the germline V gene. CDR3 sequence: CASASGTSGGYEQYF. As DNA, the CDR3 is TGCGCCAGCGCCTCTGGGACTAGCGGGGGCTACGAGCAGTACTTC.

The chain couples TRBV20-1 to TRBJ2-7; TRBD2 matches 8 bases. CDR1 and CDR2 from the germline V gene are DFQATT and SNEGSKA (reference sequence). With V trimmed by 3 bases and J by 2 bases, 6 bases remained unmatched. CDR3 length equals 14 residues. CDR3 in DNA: TGCAGTGCTAGGAGCGGGGGACCTCCCTACGAGCAGTACTTC. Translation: CSARSGGPPYEQYF.

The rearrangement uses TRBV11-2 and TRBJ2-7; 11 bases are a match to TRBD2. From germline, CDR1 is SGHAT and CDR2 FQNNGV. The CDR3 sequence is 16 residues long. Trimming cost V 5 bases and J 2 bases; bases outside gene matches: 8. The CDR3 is CASSLRTSGPAYEQYF. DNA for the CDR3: TGTGCCAGCAGCCTACGGACTAGCGGGCCCGCCTACGAGCAGTACTTC.

The DNA for the CDR3 is TGCAGTGCTAGTCCCTCAAGCTCCTACAATGAGCAGTTCTTC. Protein product: CSASPSSSYNEQFF. The rearrangement uses TRBV20-1 and TRBJ2-1; D is undetermined. The CDR3 spans 14 residues. Trimming left V 3 bases short and J 0 bases short, with 9 bases between. CDR1 DFQATT and CDR2 SNEGSKA come from the germline V gene (reference sequence).